These 8 T cell receptor beta chains were all obtained from the same sample, sequenced in a study of spatial heterogeneity in lung cancer. Study findings and constraints: Counts that tracked tumor mutation counts were those of expanded intratumoral alpha and beta TCRs.

Via MiXCR, TCRdb re-called the 5' RACE reads, giving one row per CDR3 protein. This sample has approximately 15,000 distinct CDR3 sequences, with roughly 6.2% found just once. Indicated time point: sample taken at primary tumor resection. No antigen has been assigned to these receptors. The sequencing used lung tumor tissue, collected at surgery. The receptor set was obtained from a male donor with early-stage non-small cell lung cancer.

Many counts were recorded for this clonotype. The J gene is TRBJ2-7, the V gene TRBV5-1; 8 nucleotides line up with TRBD1. CDR3 length: 14 residues. The germline V gene encodes CDR1 SGHRS and CDR2 YFSETQ. Trimming cost V 3 bases and J 5 bases; bases outside gene matches: 7. CDR3 nucleotide sequence: TGCGCCAGCAGCTCCGGACAGGGAATGGACGAGCAGTACTTC. It encodes CASSSGQGMDEQYF.

The sample holds many counts of this clonotype. This sequence joins TRBV29-1 and TRBJ2-1, with D uncertain. Trimming cost V 3 bases and J 15 bases, with 9 bases left between them. The CDR3 covers 9 residues. The germline gives CDR1 SQVTM, CDR2 ANQGSEA. CDR3 region: CSVDSAGFF. The DNA of the CDR3 is TGCAGCGTTGATTCGGCCGGGTTCTTC.

This clonotype was found many times. This chain joins TRBV10-3 and TRBJ2-3, with TRBD2 identical over 12 bases. The CDR3 covers 14 residues. Looked up from germline, CDR1 is ENHRY and CDR2 is SYGVKD. Trimming removed 4 bases from V and 6 bases from J; junction bases left unmatched: 2. The CDR3 DNA is TGTGCCATCAGTGGACTAGCGGGGGCCGATACGCAGTATTTT. Protein sequence: CAISGLAGADTQYF.

This clonotype was found many times. The chain links TRBV25-1 to TRBJ2-1, with 7 bases aligning to TRBD1. V dropped 2 bases and J dropped 5; count of bases not matched to a gene: 6. This CDR3 has 15 amino acids. Germline V gives CDR1 MGHDK, CDR2 SYGVNS. Written as DNA, the CDR3 is TGTGCCAGCAGTGAACCTGACAGGGCCCACAATGAGCAGTTCTTC. Translation: CASSEPDRAHNEQFF.

The genes are TRBV20-1 and TRBJ2-7; TRBD2 agrees at 11 bases. Per the germline V gene, CDR1 is DFQATT and CDR2 is SNEGSKA (reference sequence). V lost 0 bases to trimming and J lost 7 bases; unmatched junction nucleotides: 8. CDR3 size: 15 residues. CDR3 in amino acids: CSAREGRLAGREQYF. The CDR3 DNA is TGCAGTGCTAGAGAAGGAAGACTAGCGGGAAGGGAGCAGTACTTC.

In this sample, this clonotype turned up many times. The chain combines TRBV25-1 with TRBJ2-1; TRBD1 matches at 8 bases. From germline, CDR1 is MGHDK and CDR2 SYGVNS. The CDR3 runs 17 residues. V lost 0 bases to trimming and J lost 9 bases; unmatched junction nucleotides: 13. The CDR3 nucleotides are TGTGCCAGCAGTGAATATGGTGGGGACAGGAATCTCGGTGAGCAGTTCTTC. Translation: CASSEYGGDRNLGEQFF.

This clonotype has a count of ten or more. The chain recombines TRBV4-3 with TRBJ2-1, with D possibly TRBD1 on 5 matching bases. The CDR3 is 14 amino acids. Germline-derived CDR1 and CDR2 are LGHNA and YSLEER. V gave up 0 bases and J gave up 10 bases, with 13 bases separating them. The CDR3 DNA reads TGCGCCAGCAGCCAAGAAGGGAAGGGGTTCGAGCAGTTCTTC. Amino acid sequence: CASSQEGKGFEQFF.

This clonotype was seen ten or more times. The rearrangement joins TRBV4-3 to TRBJ2-7, with D unclear. In germline, CDR1 is LGHNA, CDR2 YSLEER. The CDR3 loop spans 12 amino acids. With 1 base removed from V and 1 base from J, the gap between germline ends came to 2 bases. The CDR3, as DNA: TGCGCCAGCAGCCAAGTATCCTACGAGCAGTACTTC. It specifies CASSQVSYEQYF.